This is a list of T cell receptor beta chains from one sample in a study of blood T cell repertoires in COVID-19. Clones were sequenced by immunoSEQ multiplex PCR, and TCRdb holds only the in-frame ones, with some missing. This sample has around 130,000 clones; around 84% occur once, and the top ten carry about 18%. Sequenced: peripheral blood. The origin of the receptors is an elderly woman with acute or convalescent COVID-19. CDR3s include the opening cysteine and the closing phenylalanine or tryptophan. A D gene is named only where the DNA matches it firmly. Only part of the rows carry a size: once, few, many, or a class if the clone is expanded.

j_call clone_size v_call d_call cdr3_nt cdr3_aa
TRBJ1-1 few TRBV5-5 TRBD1 TGTGCCAGCAGCGACAGGGGGTTGGGGACTGAAGCTTTCTTT CASSDRGLGTEAFF
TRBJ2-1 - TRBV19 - TGTGCCAGTACTCAGGGATCCTCCTACAATGAGCAGTTCTTC CASTQGSSYNEQFF
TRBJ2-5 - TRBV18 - TGTGCCAGCTCACCTCCCGTCGGGATGGTGACCCAGTACTTC CASSPPVGMVTQYF
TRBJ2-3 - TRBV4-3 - TGCGCCAGCAGCCAAGATTTCAGGGGCGGCACGCAGTATTTT CASSQDFRGGTQYF
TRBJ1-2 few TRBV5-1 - TGCGCCAGCAGCGTGGACGGAGAGTATGGCTACACCTTC CASSVDGEYGYTF
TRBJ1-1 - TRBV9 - TGTGCCAGCAGCGTGGGTCAACAGGGTACTGAAGCTTTCTTT CASSVGQQGTEAFF
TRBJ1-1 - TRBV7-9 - TGTGCCAGCAGCTTGCAGGGTTGGGCTGAAGCTTTCTTT CASSLQGWAEAFF
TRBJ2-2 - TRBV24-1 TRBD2 TGTGCCATCTCTAGCGGGACCGACACCGGGGAGCTGTTTTTT CAISSGTDTGELFF
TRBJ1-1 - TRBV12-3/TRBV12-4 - TGTGCCAGCAGTTTTCAGGGAATCACTGAAGCTTTCTTT CASSFQGITEAFF
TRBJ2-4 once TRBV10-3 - TGTGCCATCAGTGAGTCTGAGGGTCCCAAAAACATTCAGTACTTC CAISESEGPKNIQYF
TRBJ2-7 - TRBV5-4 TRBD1 TGTGCCAGCAGCTCACCTAATGTTCCGGGACAGGGAGTGTACGAGCAGTACTTC CASSSPNVPGQGVYEQYF
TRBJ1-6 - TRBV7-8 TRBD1 TGTGCCAGCAGCTTCGGGACAGGCTATAATTCACCCCTCCACTTT CASSFGTGYNSPLHF
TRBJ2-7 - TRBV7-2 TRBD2 TGTGCCAGCACCCCTAGGAGCGGGGTAGGGTACGAGCAGTACTTC CASTPRSGVGYEQYF
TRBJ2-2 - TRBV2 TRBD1 TGTGCCAGCAAAAAGACAGGGGAGGTCACCGGGGAGCTGTTTTTT CASKKTGEVTGELFF
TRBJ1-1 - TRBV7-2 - TGTGCCAGCAGCTTATATGGCAGGGAGAACACTGAAGCTTTCTTT CASSLYGRENTEAFF
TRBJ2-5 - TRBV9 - TGTGCCAGCAGCGTAGGCAGGGCGGGGGAGACCCAGTACTTC CASSVGRAGETQYF
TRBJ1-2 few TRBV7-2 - TGTGCCAGCAGCTTACCGGGCAGGGGCAGGGGTGGCTACACCTTC CASSLPGRGRGGYTF
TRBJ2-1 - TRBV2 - TGTGCCAGCAGTGAACGGGGGGCGGTCTACAATGAGCAGTTCTTC CASSERGAVYNEQFF
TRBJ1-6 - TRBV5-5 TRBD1 TGTGCCAGCAGCTTGAGGGGGGACAGCAATTCACCCCTCCACTTT CASSLRGDSNSPLHF
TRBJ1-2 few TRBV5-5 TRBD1 TGTGCCAGCAGCCTGCTACCGGGACAGGGAGACTATGGCTACACCTTC CASSLLPGQGDYGYTF
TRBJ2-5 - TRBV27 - TGTGCCAGCAGGAAACTTGAGGGAGGAGAGACCCAGTACTTC CASRKLEGGETQYF
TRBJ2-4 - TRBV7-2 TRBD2 TGTGCCAGCAGCTTGGGCGGGGGGGTCTCCCTAGCCAAAAACATTCAGTACTTC CASSLGGGVSLAKNIQYF